This T cell receptor beta chain derives from a study of CD8 T cells in ankylosing spondylitis. Study-level points and caveats: Prior literature has documented some motif variants in synovial fluid and blood from reactive arthritis. Reportedly, matched ankylosing spondylitis synovial fluid was significantly enriched for disease-linked clones. The study identified a TCR beta motif of eight highly homologous variants that appeared characteristic of ankylosing spondylitis blood.

Scientists made TCR beta libraries using quantitative 5'-RACE with molecular barcodes. TCRdb reprocessed the 5' RACE reads with MiXCR, giving one entry per CDR3 protein. The table records over 110,000 distinct CDR3 sequences, about 8% of them present only once. Notes on this clonotype: Its antigen is unknown.

Trimming took off 1 base at V and 1 base at J, with 9 bases between the two ends. The CDR3 spans 14 residues. CDR1 is DFQATT and CDR2 is SNEGSKA in the germline V gene (reference sequence). The rearrangement uses TRBV20-1 and TRBJ2-3, with a tentative D call TRBD1 (6 bases). Sequencing was performed on synovial fluid, either unsorted or a sorted T cell fraction (not recorded which). This receptor was obtained from a male donor with ankylosing spondylitis. The chain's CDR3 is CSARAGDGTDTQYF. The CDR3 nucleotides read TGCAGTGCTAGAGCAGGGGACGGCACAGATACGCAGTATTTT.